This TCR beta chain emerged from a study of blood T cell repertoires in COVID-19. Study information: COVID-19 samples collected from the United States, Italy and Spain covered acute and convalescent phases. Sources were T cells, B-cell-depleted T cells, or PBMCs; the material itself was cDNA or gDNA.

Authors' methods: The authors estimated nucleated cell counts from reference gene primer amplification. Profiling relied on immunoSEQ multiplex PCR, and the TCRdb table lists in-frame clones only, not all of them. Clone size and the V and J calls come from that table; the DNA yielded D and trimming. This repertoire shows roughly 140,000 clones, under 90% found once; its top ten account for approximately 3.5%. The V and J ends lost 4 bases and 1 base, in that order; junction bases with no gene match: 2. The CDR3 spans 15 residues. CDR1 and CDR2 (germline): MNHEY, SVGAGI. The chain has TRBV6-5 and TRBJ1-1; the match to TRBD1 covers 11 bases. This receptor was obtained from a man aged 70 or older who had recovered from COVID-19. The sequencing sample was made of peripheral blood. The CDR3 region is CASSWTGGGNTEAFF. The CDR3 nucleotides are TGTGCCAGCAGTTGGACAGGGGGCGGGAACACTGAAGCTTTCTTT.